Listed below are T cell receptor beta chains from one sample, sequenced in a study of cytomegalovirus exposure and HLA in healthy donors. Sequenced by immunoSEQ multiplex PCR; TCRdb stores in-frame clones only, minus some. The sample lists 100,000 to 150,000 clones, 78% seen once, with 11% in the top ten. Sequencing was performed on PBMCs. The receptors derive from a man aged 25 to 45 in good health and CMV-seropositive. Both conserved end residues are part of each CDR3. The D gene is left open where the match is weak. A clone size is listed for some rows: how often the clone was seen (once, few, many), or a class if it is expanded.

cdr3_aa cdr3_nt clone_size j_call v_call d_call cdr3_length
CASRPGRNTEAFF TGTGCCAGCCGGCCCGGGAGGAACACTGAAGCTTTCTTT NA TRBJ1-1 TRBV6-5 NA 13
CASSLWDSLGETQYF TGTGCCAGCAGCCTATGGGACTCGCTGGGGGAGACCCAGTACTTC NA TRBJ2-5 TRBV16 NA 15
CASSQEPGMVHTGELFF TGCGCCAGCAGCCAAGAGCCGGGGATGGTTCACACCGGGGAGCTGTTTTTT NA TRBJ2-2 TRBV4-3 NA 17
CASRAGPNTGELFF TGTGCCAGCCGCGCGGGGCCCAACACCGGGGAGCTGTTTTTT NA TRBJ2-2 TRBV6-5 NA 14
CASSYSSGGRNQPQHF TGTGCCAGCAGTTACTCGTCGGGGGGCAGGAATCAGCCCCAGCATTTT NA TRBJ1-5 TRBV6-6 NA 16
CSSSRHDPRDRGYEQYF TGTTCCAGCAGCCGTCACGACCCCCGGGACAGGGGCTACGAGCAGTACTTC NA TRBJ2-7 TRBV7-9 TRBD1 17
CASSIGGQGSYEQYF TGTGCCAGTAGTATAGGGGGACAGGGCTCCTACGAGCAGTACTTC NA TRBJ2-7 TRBV19 TRBD1 15
CASKPTGTEAFF TGTGCCAGTAAACCTACCGGGACTGAAGCTTTCTTT NA TRBJ1-1 TRBV19 NA 12
CASSDSPGGWEQYF TGCGCCAGCAGTGACTCCCCGGGAGGGTGGGAGCAGTACTTC NA TRBJ2-7 TRBV10-2 TRBD2 14
CASSPRLDHSNQPQHF TGTGCCAGCAGCCCCCGCCTAGACCATAGCAATCAGCCCCAGCATTTT NA TRBJ1-5 TRBV27 NA 16
CASGREVFYGYTF TGTGCCAGCGGTCGTGAGGTTTTTTATGGCTACACCTTC NA TRBJ1-2 TRBV6-5 NA 13
CASSEASGGNEQYF TGCGCCAGCAGTGAAGCTTCGGGCGGGAACGAGCAGTACTTC once TRBJ2-7 TRBV10-1 NA 14
CASSSTASRGYTF TGTGCCAGCAGTTCCACCGCCTCCCGGGGCTACACCTTC few TRBJ1-2 TRBV27 NA 13
CARTTTGCQPQHF TGTGCCAGAACTACGACAGGGTGTCAGCCCCAGCATTTT NA TRBJ1-5 TRBV6-1 TRBD1 13
CASSLDFSGANVLTF TGTGCCAGCAGCTTAGACTTCTCTGGGGCCAACGTCCTGACTTTC NA TRBJ2-6 TRBV7-2 NA 15
CASSLGQFYEQYF TGTGCCAGCAGCTTGGGACAGTTCTACGAGCAGTACTTC once TRBJ2-7 TRBV5-4 NA 13
CASSRAREQFF TGTGCCAGCAGCCGAGCCCGGGAGCAGTTCTTC NA TRBJ2-1 TRBV14 NA 11
CASRGGPNTEAFF TGTGCCAGCAGGGGGGGGCCGAACACTGAAGCTTTCTTT NA TRBJ1-1 TRBV6-6 NA 13
CASSFRDYNSGTQYF TGTGCCAGCAGCTTCCGGGACTACAATTCAGGGACGCAGTATTTT NA TRBJ2-3 TRBV5-6 TRBD2 15
CASSSRDTLYEQYF TGTGCCAGCAGCTCCCGGGACACTCTTTACGAGCAGTACTTC NA TRBJ2-7 TRBV7-9 NA 14
CASRKTGMEPQHF TGTGCCAGCCGAAAAACAGGGATGGAGCCCCAGCATTTT NA TRBJ1-5 TRBV27 NA 13
CASSLEQGGGTNGYTF TGCGCCAGCAGCTTGGAACAGGGAGGGGGAACGAATGGCTACACCTTC few TRBJ1-2 TRBV5-1 NA 16
CASSRTGTRLKTQYF TGTGCCAGCAGCCGAACCGGGACTAGGTTGAAGACCCAGTACTTC NA TRBJ2-5 TRBV2 TRBD2 15
CASSATGTITEAFF TGTGCCAGCAGCGCAACCGGGACAATCACTGAAGCTTTCTTT NA TRBJ1-1 TRBV9 NA 14
CASSAGQRETQYF TGTGCCAGCAGCGCTGGACAGAGAGAGACCCAGTACTTC NA TRBJ2-5 TRBV7-3 NA 13
CASGLADYEQYF TGTGCCAGTGGACTAGCCGACTACGAGCAGTACTTC NA TRBJ2-7 TRBV6-5 TRBD2 12
CASSDSYGTLSSYEQYF TGTGCCAGCAGTGACAGTTATGGGACATTGAGCTCCTACGAGCAGTACTTC NA TRBJ2-7 TRBV25-1 NA 17
CASRQGSRSNQPQHF TGTGCCAGCAGGCAGGGGTCGAGGAGCAATCAGCCCCAGCATTTT NA TRBJ1-5 TRBV27 NA 15
CASSSPGGSEQFF TGTGCCAGCAGCTCTCCAGGGGGCTCTGAGCAGTTCTTC once TRBJ2-1 TRBV5-5 TRBD1 13
CASRTGVDTGELFF TGTGCCAGCAGAACAGGGGTGGACACCGGGGAGCTGTTTTTT NA TRBJ2-2 TRBV9 TRBD1 14
CASSSVRTSGDYEQYF TGTGCCAGCAGCTCCGTCAGGACTAGCGGGGACTACGAGCAGTACTTC few TRBJ2-7 TRBV7-9 TRBD2 16
CASSARRGSGGWDSHYGYTF TGTGCCAGCAGCGCCAGGCGGGGGTCGGGGGGGTGGGACAGCCACTATGGCTACACCTTC NA TRBJ1-2 TRBV9 TRBD1 20
CATAPGQGVSYYGYTF TGTGCCACCGCTCCGGGACAGGGGGTTTCTTACTATGGCTACACCTTC NA TRBJ1-2 TRBV5-4 TRBD1 16
CASSRTVNTEAFF TGTGCCAGCAGCCGAACAGTGAACACTGAAGCTTTCTTT NA TRBJ1-1 TRBV7-6 NA 13
CASSQEGSPQTQYF TGTGCCAGCAGCCAAGAGGGCTCCCCACAGACCCAGTACTTC NA TRBJ2-5 TRBV4-2 NA 14
CAWSVPTRGYSYEQYF TGTGCCTGGAGTGTACCTACCCGGGGGTACTCCTACGAGCAGTACTTC NA TRBJ2-7 TRBV30 NA 16
CASAGGTGGHEQYF TGTGCCAGCGCGGGAGGGACAGGGGGCCACGAGCAGTACTTC NA TRBJ2-7 TRBV5-4 TRBD1 14
CASSLGARSNTGELFF TGTGCCAGCAGCTTAGGGGCCCGATCGAACACCGGGGAGCTGTTTTTT NA TRBJ2-2 TRBV7-3 NA 16
CASSSTGGNEKLFF TGCGCCAGCAGCTCCACAGGGGGCAATGAAAAACTGTTTTTT NA TRBJ1-4 TRBV5-1 TRBD1 14
CASSLATGTNYGYTF TGCGCCAGCAGCTTGGCGACAGGGACTAACTATGGCTACACCTTC NA TRBJ1-2 TRBV5-1 TRBD1 15
CASSPGTGLMNTEAFF TGTGCCAGCAGCCCCGGCACAGGCCTTATGAACACTGAAGCTTTCTTT NA TRBJ1-1 TRBV9 NA 16
CSGGGFSAFTDTQYF TGCAGCGGGGGGGGTTTCAGCGCTTTCACAGATACGCAGTATTTT NA TRBJ2-3 TRBV29-1 TRBD2 15
CASSPISGANVLTF TGTGCCAGCAGCCCCATCTCTGGGGCCAACGTCCTGACTTTC once TRBJ2-6 TRBV5-8 NA 14
CASSAGAGLAGRLRYNEQFF TGTGCCAGCAGCGCAGGGGCGGGACTAGCGGGGAGGCTTCGCTACAATGAGCAGTTCTTC few TRBJ2-1 TRBV9 TRBD2 20